This TCR beta chain is drawn from a study of shared clonotypes between healthy human individuals. Trimming removed 6 bases from V and 2 bases from J; junction bases left unmatched: 0. Germline CDR1 is SGHVS and CDR2 is FQNEAQ. This CDR3 has 12 amino acids. Profiling relied on immunoSEQ multiplex PCR, and the TCRdb table lists in-frame clones only, not all of them. The data show hundreds of thousands of clones, around three quarters seen once. Sequenced input: PBMCs. The chain employs TRBV7-8 and TRBJ2-5; 7 nucleotides agree with TRBD2. The clonotype originates from a woman aged 40 to 49 in good health. Some clones in this sample may be carry-over from other donors' samples. The CDR3 protein is CASRAGQETQYF. The CDR3 DNA reads as TGTGCCAGCAGAGCGGGACAAGAGACCCAGTACTTC.